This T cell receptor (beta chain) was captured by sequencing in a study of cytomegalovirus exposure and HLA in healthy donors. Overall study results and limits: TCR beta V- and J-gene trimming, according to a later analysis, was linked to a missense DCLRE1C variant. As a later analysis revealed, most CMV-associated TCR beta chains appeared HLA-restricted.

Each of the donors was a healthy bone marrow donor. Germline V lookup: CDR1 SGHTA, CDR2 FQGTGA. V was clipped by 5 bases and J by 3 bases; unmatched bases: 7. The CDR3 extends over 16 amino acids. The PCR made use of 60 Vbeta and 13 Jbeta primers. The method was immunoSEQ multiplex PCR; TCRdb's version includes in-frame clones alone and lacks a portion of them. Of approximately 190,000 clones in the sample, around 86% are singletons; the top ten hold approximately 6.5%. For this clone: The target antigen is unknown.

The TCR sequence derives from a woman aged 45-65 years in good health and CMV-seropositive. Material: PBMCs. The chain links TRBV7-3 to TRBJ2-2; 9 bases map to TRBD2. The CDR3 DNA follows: TGTGCCAGCAGCCCGGCGGGAGGGGCGGACACCGGGGAGCTGTTTTTT. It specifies CASSPAGGADTGELFF.